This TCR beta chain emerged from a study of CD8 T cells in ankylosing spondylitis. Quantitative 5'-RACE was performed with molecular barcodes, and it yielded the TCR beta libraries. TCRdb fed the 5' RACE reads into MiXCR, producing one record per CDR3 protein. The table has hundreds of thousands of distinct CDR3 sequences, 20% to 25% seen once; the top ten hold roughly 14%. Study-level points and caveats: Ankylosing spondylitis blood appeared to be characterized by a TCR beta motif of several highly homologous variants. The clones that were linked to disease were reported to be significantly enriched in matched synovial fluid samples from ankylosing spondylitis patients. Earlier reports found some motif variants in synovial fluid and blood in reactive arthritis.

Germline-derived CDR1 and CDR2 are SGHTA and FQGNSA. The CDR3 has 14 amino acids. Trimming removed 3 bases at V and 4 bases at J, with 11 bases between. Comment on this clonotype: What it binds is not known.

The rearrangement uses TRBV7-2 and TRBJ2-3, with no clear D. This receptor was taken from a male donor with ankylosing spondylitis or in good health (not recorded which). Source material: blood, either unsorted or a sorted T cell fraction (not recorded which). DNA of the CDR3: TGTGCCAGCAGCTTTGATCCCCAGGCAGATACGCAGTATTTT. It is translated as CASSFDPQADTQYF. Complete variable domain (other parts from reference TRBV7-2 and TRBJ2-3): GAGVSQSPSNKVTEKGKDVELRCDPISGHTALYWYRQSLGQGLEFLIYFQGNSAPDKSGLPSDRFSAERTGGSVSTLTIQRTQQEDSAVYLCASSFDPQADTQYFGPGTRLTVL.